This T cell receptor (beta chain) derives from a study of T cell responses to AZD1222 COVID-19 vaccine. The method was immunoSEQ multiplex PCR; TCRdb's version includes in-frame clones alone and lacks a portion of them. The table lists under 95,000 clones, 70% to 90% of them singletons, with about 10% in the top ten. Study outcomes and limitations: Only six people who got AZD1222 tested seropositive at baseline. Scientists sampled the repertoires only once the peak T cell response had passed. Clonal diversity may have been underestimated, and the donors were mostly white British, with more females than males. Rises in breadth and depth of Spike-specific TCRs came after two AZD1222 doses.

CDR3 length: 13 amino acids. Germline lookup yields CDR1 SGHKS and CDR2 YYEKEE (reference sequence). V was pared by 5 bases and J by 8 bases, with 6 bases of the junction left unmatched. As for this clone: As yet, its antigen is unknown.

The chain joins TRBV5-5 to TRBJ2-1; TRBD1 matches at 8 bases. The TCR comes from an adult who received the AZD1222 COVID-19 vaccine. Sample: peripheral blood, taken 28 days after the second AZD1222 dose. The chain's CDR3 is CASRTGVRDEQFF. The CDR3 nucleotides are TGTGCCAGCAGGACAGGGGTTCGAGATGAGCAGTTCTTC.